This T cell receptor (beta chain) was sequenced in a study of T cell repertoires in aging, cancer and after chemotherapy. Study at large: Clear clonal overlap appeared across healthy donor samples taken over several months to years. Overall study results and limits: Compared with age-matched healthy donors, untreated hematological or solid cancer patients showed higher blood TCR clonality. Immunological memory after chemotherapy cannot be judged from the repertoire data.

Concerning this clonotype itself: Its specificity is not known.

The template was genomic DNA from peripheral blood, not RNA. Rearranged V-D-J TRB sequences were amplified with a mixed TRB-A/B primer pool. TCRdb re-derived calls from the multiplex PCR reads in MiXCR, one entry per CDR3 protein. The sample includes 7,900 or so distinct CDR3 sequences, roughly 32% of them seen just once. The V gene lost 5 bases and the J gene lost 8 bases, with 25 bases spanning the gap. The CDR3 length is 17 residues. This chain links TRBV12-3 or TRBV12-4 with TRBJ1-3, with D hard to call. Specimen: blood. The clonotype originates from a human donor in good health. Here the CDR3 DNA reads TGTGCCAGCAGTCAGGACTCCCTTTACCGTCTCGGAGACACCATATATTTT. This sequence encodes CASSQDSLYRLGDTIYF.